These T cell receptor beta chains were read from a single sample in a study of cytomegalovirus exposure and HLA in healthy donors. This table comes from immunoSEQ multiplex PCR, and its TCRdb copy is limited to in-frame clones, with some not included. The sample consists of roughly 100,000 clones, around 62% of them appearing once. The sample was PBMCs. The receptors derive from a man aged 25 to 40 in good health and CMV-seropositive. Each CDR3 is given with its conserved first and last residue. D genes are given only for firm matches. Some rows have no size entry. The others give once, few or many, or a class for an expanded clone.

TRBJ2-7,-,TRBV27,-,CASKIGGSYEQYF,TGTGCCAGCAAAATCGGAGGCTCCTACGAGCAGTACTTC
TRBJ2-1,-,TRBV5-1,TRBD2,CASRVSGGDYNEQFF,TGCGCCAGCAGGGTTAGCGGGGGCGACTACAATGAGCAGTTCTTC
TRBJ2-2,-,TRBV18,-,CASSPGRTNTGELFF,TGTGCCAGCTCACCAGGGAGGACGAACACCGGGGAGCTGTTTTTT
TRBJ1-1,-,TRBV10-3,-,CAISGDRWGEAFF,TGTGCCATCAGTGGAGACAGGTGGGGTGAAGCTTTCTTT
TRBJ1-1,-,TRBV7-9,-,CASSPVGGSNTEAFF,TGTGCCAGCAGCCCGGTCGGGGGGTCGAACACTGAAGCTTTCTTT
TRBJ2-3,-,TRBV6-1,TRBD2,CASSEHTSGGADTQYF,TGTGCCAGCAGTGAGCATACTAGCGGGGGGGCAGATACGCAGTATTTT
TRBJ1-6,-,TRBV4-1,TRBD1,CASSQVIDGQGNSPLHF,TGCGCCAGCAGCCAAGTAATTGACGGACAGGGAAATTCACCCCTCCACTTT
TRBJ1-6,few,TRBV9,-,CASSAGDNSPLHF,TGTGCCAGCAGTGCAGGGGATAATTCACCCCTCCACTTT
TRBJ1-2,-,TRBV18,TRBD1,CASSPPGTGGIGGYTF,TGTGCCAGCTCACCACCCGGGACAGGGGGAATCGGTGGCTACACCTTC
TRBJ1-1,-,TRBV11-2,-,CASSVRQATEAFF,TGTGCCAGCAGCGTAAGACAGGCCACTGAAGCTTTCTTT
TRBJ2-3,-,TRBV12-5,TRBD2,CASGWGGTSPTDTQYF,TGTGCTAGTGGTTGGGGGGGGACTAGCCCCACAGATACGCAGTATTTT
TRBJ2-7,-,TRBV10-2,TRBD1,CASSESTGNPYEQYF,TGCGCCAGCAGTGAATCGACAGGGAACCCCTACGAGCAGTACTTC
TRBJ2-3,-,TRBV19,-,CASTEGRGITDTQYF,TGTGCCAGTACAGAAGGTAGGGGAATCACAGATACGCAGTATTTT
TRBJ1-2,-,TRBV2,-,CASNSRLLWWDTF,TGTGCCAGCAATTCCCGACTACTATGGTGGGACACCTTC
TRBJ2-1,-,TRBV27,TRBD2,CASSRAGGSSYNEQFF,TGTGCCAGCAGCCGCGCCGGGGGGAGCTCCTACAATGAGCAGTTCTTC
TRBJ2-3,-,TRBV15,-,CATSRGMETDTQYF,TGTGCCACCAGCAGAGGAATGGAGACAGATACGCAGTATTTT
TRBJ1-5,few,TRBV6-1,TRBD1,CASSKDRVGQPQHF,TGTGCCAGCAGTAAAGACAGGGTCGGTCAGCCCCAGCATTTT
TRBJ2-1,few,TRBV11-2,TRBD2,CASSPIAGAYNEQFF,TGTGCCAGCAGCCCGATAGCGGGGGCCTACAATGAGCAGTTCTTC
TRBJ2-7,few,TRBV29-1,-,CSARGTGGSYEQYF,TGCAGCGCCCGCGGGACTGGAGGCTCCTACGAGCAGTACTTC
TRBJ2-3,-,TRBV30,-,CAWGTADTQYF,TGTGCCTGGGGGACTGCAGATACGCAGTATTTT
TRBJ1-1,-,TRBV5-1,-,CASSSPVDTEAFF,TGCGCCAGCAGCTCCCCGGTCGACACTGAAGCTTTCTTT
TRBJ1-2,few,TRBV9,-,CASSALNYGYTF,TGTGCCAGCAGCGCCCTTAACTATGGCTACACCTTC
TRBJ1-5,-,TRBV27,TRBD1,CASSLGTGGNQPQHF,TGTGCCAGCAGTTTGGGGACAGGGGGCAATCAGCCCCAGCATTTT
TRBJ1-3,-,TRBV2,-,CASSLPGGNTIYF,TGTGCCAGCAGCCTCCCAGGAGGAAACACCATATATTTT
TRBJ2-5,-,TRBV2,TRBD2,CASSEQGGTQETQYF,TGTGCCAGCAGTGAGCAGGGAGGGACCCAAGAGACCCAGTACTTC
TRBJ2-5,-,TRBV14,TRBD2,CASSSSSGGGTQYF,TGTGCCAGCAGCTCCTCTAGCGGGGGAGGGACCCAGTACTTC
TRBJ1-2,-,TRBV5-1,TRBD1,CASSYDREGDGYTF,TGCGCCAGCAGCTATGACAGGGAAGGGGATGGCTACACCTTC
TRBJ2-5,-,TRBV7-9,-,CASGGIQETQYF,TGTGCCAGTGGGGGGATTCAAGAGACCCAGTACTTC
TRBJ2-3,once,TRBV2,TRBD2,CASTPPSGGAPDTQYF,TGTGCCAGCACACCTCCCTCCGGGGGGGCCCCAGATACGCAGTATTTT
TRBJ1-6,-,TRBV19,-,CASSFGGLMDSPLHF,TGTGCCAGTAGTTTTGGGGGGTTGATGGATTCACCCCTCCACTTT
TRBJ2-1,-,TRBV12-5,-,CASGLPPTVPEQFF,TGTGCTAGTGGTTTGCCCCCGACAGTGCCTGAGCAGTTCTTC
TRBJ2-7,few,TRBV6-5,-,CATLDPSPYEQYF,TGTGCCACCCTAGACCCATCTCCCTACGAGCAGTACTTC
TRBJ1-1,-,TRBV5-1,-,CASSSQGGTVNTEAFF,TGCGCCAGCAGCTCACAGGGTGGAACAGTCAACACTGAAGCTTTCTTT
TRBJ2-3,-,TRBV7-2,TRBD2,CASSLVNYRSGGAGGTQYF,TGTGCCAGCAGCTTAGTCAACTATAGAAGCGGGGGGGCAGGGGGTACGCAGTATTTT
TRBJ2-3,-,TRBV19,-,CASSPLGLGSTDTQYF,TGTGCCAGTAGCCCCCTAGGATTGGGTAGCACAGATACGCAGTATTTT
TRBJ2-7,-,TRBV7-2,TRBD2,CASSPAGGPYEQYF,TGTGCCAGCAGCCCCGCGGGGGGGCCCTACGAGCAGTACTTC
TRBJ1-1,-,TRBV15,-,CATSGERGWDTEAFF,TGTGCCACCAGCGGAGAAAGGGGTTGGGACACTGAAGCTTTCTTT
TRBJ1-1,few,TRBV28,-,CAHFRGGNTEAFF,TGTGCCCATTTTAGGGGGGGAAACACTGAAGCTTTCTTT
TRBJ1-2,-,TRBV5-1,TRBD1,CASSGWDREDGYTF,TGCGCCAGCAGCGGATGGGACAGGGAGGATGGCTACACCTTC
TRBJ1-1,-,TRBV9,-,CASSVYQGEAFF,TGTGCCAGCAGCGTATATCAGGGTGAAGCTTTCTTT
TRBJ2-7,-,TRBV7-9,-,CASSFEAGYEQYF,TGTGCCAGCAGCTTCGAAGCGGGCTACGAGCAGTACTTC